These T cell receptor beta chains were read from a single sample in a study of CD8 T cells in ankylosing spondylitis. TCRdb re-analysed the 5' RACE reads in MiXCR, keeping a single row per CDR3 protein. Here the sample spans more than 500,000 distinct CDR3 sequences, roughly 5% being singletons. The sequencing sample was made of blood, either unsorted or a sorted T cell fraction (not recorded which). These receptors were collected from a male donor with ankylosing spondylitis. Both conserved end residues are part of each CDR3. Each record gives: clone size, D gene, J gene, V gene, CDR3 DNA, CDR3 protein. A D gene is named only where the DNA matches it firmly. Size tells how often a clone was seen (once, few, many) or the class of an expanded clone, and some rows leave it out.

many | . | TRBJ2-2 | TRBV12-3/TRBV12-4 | TGTGCCATCTACACCGGGGAGCTGTTTTTT | CAIYTGELFF
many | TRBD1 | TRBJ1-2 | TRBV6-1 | TGTGCCAGCGCGAATAGACAGGGCAGTCACTATGGCTACACCTTC | CASANRQGSHYGYTF
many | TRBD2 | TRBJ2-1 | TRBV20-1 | TGCAGTGCAACCCGACTAGCGGGAGCGTTGGACAATGAGCAGTTCTTC | CSATRLAGALDNEQFF
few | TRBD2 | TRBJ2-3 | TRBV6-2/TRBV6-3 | TGTGCCAGCAGGACCGGACTAGAAGTTGGTACGCAGTATTTT | CASRTGLEVGTQYF
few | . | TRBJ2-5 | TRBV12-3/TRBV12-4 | TGTGCCAGCAGTCTCCTGTTAGAGACCCAGTACTTC | CASSLLLETQYF
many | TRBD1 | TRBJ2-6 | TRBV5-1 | TGCGCCAGCAGCATCAACCGGGACAGGGGCGCCTACTTCTCTGGGGCCAACGTCCTGACTTTC | CASSINRDRGAYFSGANVLTF
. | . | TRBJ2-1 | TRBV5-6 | TGTGCCAGCAGCCCCGGGATCGGCGGCTATGAGCAGTTCTTC | CASSPGIGGYEQFF
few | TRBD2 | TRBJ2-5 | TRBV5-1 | TGCGCCAGCAGGCCGACTAGCGGGGGCCAAGAGACCCAGTACTTC | CASRPTSGGQETQYF
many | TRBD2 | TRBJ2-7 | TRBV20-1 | TGCAGTGCCGGACTAGCGGGTACCTACGAGCAGTACTTC | CSAGLAGTYEQYF
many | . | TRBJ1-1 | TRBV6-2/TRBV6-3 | TGTGCCAGCAGTTACTTTGCCGTGGGGGCCACTGAAGCTTTCTTT | CASSYFAVGATEAFF
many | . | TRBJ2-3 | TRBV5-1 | TGCGCCAGCAGCTTGGCTGCGATAGACACAGATACGCAGTATTTT | CASSLAAIDTDTQYF
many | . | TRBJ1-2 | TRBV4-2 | TGTGCCAGCAGCCCAGAAGCCCAGCCGAACTATGGCTACACCTTC | CASSPEAQPNYGYTF
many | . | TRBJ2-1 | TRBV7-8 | TGTGCCAGCAGCTTAGGAGTACCTAGCTACAATGAGCAGTTCTTC | CASSLGVPSYNEQFF
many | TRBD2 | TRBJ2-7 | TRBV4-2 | TGTGCCAGCAGCCAAGATCTAGGACTAGCGGGCTCCTACGAGCAGTACTTC | CASSQDLGLAGSYEQYF
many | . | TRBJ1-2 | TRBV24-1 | TGTGCCACCAGTGATGGTTACGGCAACCCCTATGGCTACACCTTC | CATSDGYGNPYGYTF
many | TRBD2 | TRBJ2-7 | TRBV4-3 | TGCGCCAGCAGCCAAGGGACTAGCTTCTACGAGCAGTACTTC | CASSQGTSFYEQYF
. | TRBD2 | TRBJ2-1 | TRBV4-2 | TGTGCCAGCAGCCAAGTCGCCCTTCTAGCGGGAGTTTACAATGAGCAGTTCTTC | CASSQVALLAGVYNEQFF
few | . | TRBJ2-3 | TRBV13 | TGTGCCAGCAGCCCCCAGGGGCCCCTTTGGGGTACGCAGTATTTT | CASSPQGPLWGTQYF
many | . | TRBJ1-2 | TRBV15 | TGTGCCACCAGAGAACAGGGATCGATTAACTATGGCTACACCTTC | CATREQGSINYGYTF
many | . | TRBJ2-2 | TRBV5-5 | TGTGCCAGCAGCTTGTCCCGATGGACCGGGGAGCTGTTTTTT | CASSLSRWTGELFF
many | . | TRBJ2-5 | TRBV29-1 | TGCAGCGTCGGGCTTGGAGTCCAAGAGACCCAGTACTTC | CSVGLGVQETQYF
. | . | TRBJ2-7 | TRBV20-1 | TGCAGTGCGCCGACCCACGGGATCTACGAGCAGTACTTC | CSAPTHGIYEQYF
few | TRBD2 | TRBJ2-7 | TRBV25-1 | TGTGCCAGCAGTGAATGGACTAGCGACAACGAGCAGTACTTC | CASSEWTSDNEQYF
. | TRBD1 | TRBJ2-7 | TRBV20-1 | TGCAGTGCTAACCGGGACAGCTCCTACGAGCAGTACTTC | CSANRDSSYEQYF
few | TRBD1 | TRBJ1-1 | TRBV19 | TGTGCCAGTATGAGGACAGGGGTACGGAACACTGAAGCTTTCTTT | CASMRTGVRNTEAFF
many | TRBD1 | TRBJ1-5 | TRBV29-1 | TGCAGCGTTTCCGGGACAGACAATCAGCCCCAGCATTTT | CSVSGTDNQPQHF
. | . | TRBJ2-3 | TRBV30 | TGTGCCTGGAGTCCCTTAGATACGCAGTATTTT | CAWSPLDTQYF
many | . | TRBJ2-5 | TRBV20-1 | TGCAGTGCTGGCCGGGGGGAGACCCAGTACTTC | CSAGRGETQYF
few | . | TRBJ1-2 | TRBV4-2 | TGTGCCAGCAGCCAAGGGCACGACGGAAATAACTATGGCTACACCTTC | CASSQGHDGNNYGYTF
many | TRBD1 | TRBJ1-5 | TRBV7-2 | TGTGCCAGCAGCGAGGACAGGGTAATACGTCAGCCCCAGCATTTT | CASSEDRVIRQPQHF
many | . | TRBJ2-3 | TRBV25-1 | TGTGCCAGCAGTGAATATTACCCCACAGATACGCAGTATTTT | CASSEYYPTDTQYF
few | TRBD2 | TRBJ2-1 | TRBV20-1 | TGCAGTGCTAGGACCGGGGGGGTACGGGAGGAGCAGTTCTTC | CSARTGGVREEQFF